Each of the 14 T cell receptor beta chains below was sequenced from the same sample in a study of cytomegalovirus exposure and HLA in healthy donors. Method: immunoSEQ multiplex PCR; TCRdb's copy keeps in-frame clones and lacks some. The sample has 100,000 or so clones, 87% seen once. Sequencing was carried out using PBMCs. Source of these receptors: a woman in her twenties or thirties in good health and CMV-seronegative.

This clone was observed a single time. The rearrangement links TRBV4-3 to TRBJ2-5; 7 nucleotides match TRBD2. The CDR3 sequence is 15 residues long. Germline V gene data show CDR1 as LGHNA and CDR2 as YSLEER. V lost 1 base and J lost 3; bases outside the gene matches: 5. In nucleotides, the CDR3 is TGCGCCAGCAGCCAAGCCGGGCTAGCGGAAGAGACCCAGTACTTC. Amino acid sequence: CASSQAGLAEETQYF.

This rearrangement joins TRBV28 to TRBJ1-1, with TRBD1 identical over 9 bases. The V gene's germline CDR1 is MDHEN and CDR2 SYDVKM. CDR3 length: 13 amino acids. J lost 14 bases, V lost 6 bases, and 13 bases had no gene match. In nucleotides, the CDR3 is TGTGCCAGCAGCCGGGGACAGGGACGAGGCTGGTTCTTT. It codes for CASSRGQGRGWFF.

The CDR3 loop is CASYRGAGEETQYF. In nucleotides, the CDR3 is TGTGCCAGCTACCGGGGTGCGGGAGAGGAGACCCAGTACTTC. This sequence joins TRBV28 and TRBJ2-5, with TRBD2 matching 7 bases. Germline V lookup: CDR1 MDHEN, CDR2 SYDVKM. Germline trimming cut 8 bases from V and 5 bases from J; bases unmatched to any gene: 11. CDR3 length: 14 amino acids.

J is TRBJ1-4 and V is TRBV29-1, with 7 bases aligning to TRBD1. The CDR3 is made up of 12 amino acids. CDR1 SQVTM and CDR2 ANQGSEA come from the germline V gene. Trimming took 5 bases from V and 8 from J; bases not matched to a gene: 5. CDR3: CSVTGGGEKLFF. In DNA, the CDR3 is TGCAGCGTTACTGGAGGGGGCGAAAAACTGTTTTTT. Full variable domain (outside the CDR3, taken from reference TRBV29-1 and TRBJ1-4): SAVISQKPSRDICQRGTSLTIQCQVDSQVTMMFWYRQQPGQSLTLIATANQGSEATYESGFVIDKFPISRPNLTFSTLTVSNMSPEDSSIYLCSVTGGGEKLFFGSGTQLSVL.

This rearrangement joins TRBV29-1 to TRBJ2-2; possibly TRBD2 for D (7 bases). The CDR3 spans 14 residues. Germline assignment: CDR1 SQVTM and CDR2 ANQGSEA. The CDR3 sequence: CGGGRGGDTGELFF. The CDR3 region has the DNA TGCGGAGGGGGAAGGGGAGGGGACACCGGGGAGCTGTTTTTT.

V gene TRBV7-9 combines with J gene TRBJ2-7, with D possibly matching TRBD1 (5 bases). Between the trimmed V and J ends, which lost 5 bases and 4 bases, there was a span of 24 bases. Germline V CDR1 and CDR2: SEHNR, FQNEAQ (reference sequence). This CDR3 region has 17 residues. The CDR3 DNA sequence: TGTGCCAGCAGCGCTAGGTCCCTCAGGGCGGTGGGGTACGAGCAGTACTTC. Protein sequence: CASSARSLRAVGYEQYF.

The genes are TRBV7-8 and TRBJ2-7; 8 bases are shared with TRBD1. This CDR3 comprises 16 residues. V gave up 4 bases and J gave up 2 bases; unmatched junction bases: 10. Germline assignment: CDR1 SGHVS and CDR2 FQNEAQ. DNA for the CDR3: TGTGCCAGCAGCTCTAGTGGGGGACAGGTTCCCTACGAGCAGTACTTC. Its protein product is CASSSSGGQVPYEQYF. The full variable domain, in which reference TRBV7-8 and TRBJ2-7 provide the parts outside the CDR3, is GAGVSQSPRYKVAKRGQDVALRCDPISGHVSLFWYQQALGQGPEFLTYFQNEAQLDKSGLPSDRFFAERPEGSVSTLKIQRTQQEDSAVYLCASSSSGGQVPYEQYFGPGTRLTVT.

This chain's CDR3 is CASSQAGRGFNEQFF. The CDR3 DNA reads TGCGCCAGCAGCCAAGCCGGGAGGGGTTTCAATGAGCAGTTCTTC. V is TRBV4-1 and J is TRBJ2-1; TRBD2 agrees at 8 bases. This CDR3 region has 15 residues. The V segment lost 1 base and the J segment 6 bases; nucleotides outside the gene matches: 5. Per the germline V gene, CDR1 is MGHRA and CDR2 is YSYEKL.

CDR3 in DNA: TGTGCCAGCTCACCACCGTCCCGGGGATGGTGGGAGACCCAGTACTTC. Protein product: CASSPPSRGWWETQYF. The chain carries TRBV18 and TRBJ2-5, with D possibly being TRBD2 (5 bases). Germline loops: CDR1 KGHSH, CDR2 LQKENI. The germline V and J ends were trimmed by 0 bases and 5 bases, with 16 bases remaining between them. The CDR3 runs to 16 residues.

This chain joins TRBV28 and TRBJ2-7; a possible D gene is TRBD2 (5 bases). Trimming took 6 bases from V and 9 from J, leaving 15 bases between them. CDR3 length: 12 residues. Germline V gene sequence: CDR1 MDHEN, CDR2 SYDVKM. The CDR3 region is CASRPTAGGQYF. DNA of the CDR3: TGTGCCAGCAGGCCGACCGCCGGAGGGCAGTACTTC.

This clone turned up a few times. The chain links TRBV4-2 to TRBJ2-7; tentative D call: TRBD1 (6 bases). Trimming stripped 4 bases from V and 1 base from J, with 17 bases between. Germline V gene sequence: CDR1 LGHNA, CDR2 YNFKEQ. This CDR3 is 16 amino acids long. The CDR3 nucleotides are TGTGCCAGCAGCCCGGTATCCCGGGACACTTCCTACGAGCAGTACTTC. Its translation: CASSPVSRDTSYEQYF.

There are a few counts of this clone. The gene calls are TRBV2 and TRBJ2-5; D is perhaps TRBD2 (6 bases). The CDR3 is 12 residues long. Germline CDR1 SNHLY, CDR2 FYNNEI. Trimming shortened V by 7 bases and J by 9 bases, and 15 bases separated the two germline ends. The CDR3 here is CASISTGESQYF. The CDR3 nucleotides read TGTGCCAGCATTAGCACGGGGGAGTCCCAGTACTTC. Supplemented by reference TRBV2 and TRBJ2-5, the full variable domain reads EPEVTQTPSHQVTQMGQEVILRCVPISNHLYFYWYRQILGQKVEFLVSFYNNEISEKSEIFDDQFSVERPDGSNFTLKIRSTKLEDSAMYFCASISTGESQYFGPGTRLLVL.

The chain combines TRBV2 with TRBJ1-1; D may be TRBD1 (5 bases). The CDR3 length is 16 residues. Trimming left V 4 bases short and J 1 base short, with 16 bases between. Germline CDR1 reads SNHLY; CDR2 reads FYNNEI. The CDR3 region is CASSAKRGGRNTEAFF. The CDR3 region has the DNA TGTGCCAGCAGTGCTAAACGGGGGGGACGGAACACTGAAGCTTTCTTT.

The J gene is TRBJ1-5, the V gene TRBV2, with TRBD1 identical over 7 bases. In germline, CDR1 is SNHLY, CDR2 FYNNEI. This CDR3 is built from 14 residues. The V gene end was trimmed by 8 bases and the J gene end by 7 bases; junction bases not matched to a gene: 11. As DNA, the CDR3 is TGTGCCAGCGCCACCGGGGACAGCCTCCAGCCCCAGCATTTT. Amino acids: CASATGDSLQPQHF.